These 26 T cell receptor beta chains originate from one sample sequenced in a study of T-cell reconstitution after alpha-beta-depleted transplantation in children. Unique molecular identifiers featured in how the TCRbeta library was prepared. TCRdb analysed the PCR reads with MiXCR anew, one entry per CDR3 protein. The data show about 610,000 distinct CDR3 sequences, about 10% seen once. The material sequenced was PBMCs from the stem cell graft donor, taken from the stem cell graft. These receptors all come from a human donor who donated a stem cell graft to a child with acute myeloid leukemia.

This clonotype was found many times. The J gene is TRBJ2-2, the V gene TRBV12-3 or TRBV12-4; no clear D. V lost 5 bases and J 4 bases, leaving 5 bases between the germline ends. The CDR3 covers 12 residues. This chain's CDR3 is CASSRLTGELFF. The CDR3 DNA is TGTGCCAGCAGTCGGCTCACCGGGGAGCTGTTTTTT.

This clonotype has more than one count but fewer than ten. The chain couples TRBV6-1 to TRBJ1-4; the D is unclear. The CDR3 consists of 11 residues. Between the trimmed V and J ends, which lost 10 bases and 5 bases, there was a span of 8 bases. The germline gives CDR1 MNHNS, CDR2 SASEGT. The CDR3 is CATQQNEKLFF. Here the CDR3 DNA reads TGTGCCACACAGCAAAATGAAAAACTGTTTTTT.

CDR3 DNA: TGTGCCATCAGTGATAGGGGGACTACCAAGAAAGAGACCCAGTACTTC. Translated, it gives CAISDRGTTKKETQYF. This rearrangement joins TRBV10-3 to TRBJ2-5; D might be TRBD2 (7 bases). The CDR3 has 16 residues. The germline V and J ends were trimmed by 3 bases and 3 bases, with 17 bases remaining between them. Germline assignment: CDR1 ENHRY and CDR2 SYGVKD.

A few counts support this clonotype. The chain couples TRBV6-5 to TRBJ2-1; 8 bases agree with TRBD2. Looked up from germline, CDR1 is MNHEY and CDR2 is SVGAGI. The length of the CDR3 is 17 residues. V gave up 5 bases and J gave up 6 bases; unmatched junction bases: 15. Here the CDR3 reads CASSTMTSARDRNEQFF. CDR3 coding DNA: TGTGCCAGCAGTACTATGACTAGCGCTAGGGACCGCAATGAGCAGTTCTTC.

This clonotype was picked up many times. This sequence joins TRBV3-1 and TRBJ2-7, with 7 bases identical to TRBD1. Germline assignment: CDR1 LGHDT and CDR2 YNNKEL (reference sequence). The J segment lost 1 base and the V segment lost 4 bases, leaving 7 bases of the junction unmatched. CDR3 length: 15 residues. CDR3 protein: CASSPWAGGSYEQYF. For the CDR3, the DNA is TGTGCCAGCAGCCCGTGGGCAGGGGGTTCCTACGAGCAGTACTTC.

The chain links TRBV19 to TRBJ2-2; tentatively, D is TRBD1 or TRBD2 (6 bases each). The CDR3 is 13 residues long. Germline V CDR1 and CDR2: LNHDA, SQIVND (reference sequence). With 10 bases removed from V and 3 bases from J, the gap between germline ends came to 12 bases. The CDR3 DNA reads TGTGCCACCGAGGGGGGCTACACCGGGGAGCTGTTTTTT. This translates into CATEGGYTGELFF.

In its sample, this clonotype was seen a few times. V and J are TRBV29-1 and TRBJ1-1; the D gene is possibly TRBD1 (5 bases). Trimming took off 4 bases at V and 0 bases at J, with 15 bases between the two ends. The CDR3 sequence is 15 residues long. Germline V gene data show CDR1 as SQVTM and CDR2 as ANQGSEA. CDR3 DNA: TGCAGCGTTGGGGGCCAGGAAAGTATGAACACTGAAGCTTTCTTT. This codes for CSVGGQESMNTEAFF.

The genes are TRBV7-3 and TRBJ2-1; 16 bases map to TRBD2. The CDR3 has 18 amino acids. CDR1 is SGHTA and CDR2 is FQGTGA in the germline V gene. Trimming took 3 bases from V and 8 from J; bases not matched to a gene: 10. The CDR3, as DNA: TGTGCCAGCAGCTTGGGGTCGGGACTAGCGGGAGGGTTGGATGAGCAGTTCTTC. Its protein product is CASSLGSGLAGGLDEQFF. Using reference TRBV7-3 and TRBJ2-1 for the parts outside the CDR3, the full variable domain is GAGVSQTPSNKVTEKGKYVELRCDPISGHTALYWYRQSLGQGPEFLIYFQGTGAADDSGLPNDRFFAVRPEGSVSTLKIQRTERGDSAVYLCASSLGSGLAGGLDEQFFGPGTRLTVL.

The chain's CDR3 is CASSLPGQGAATGELFF. CDR3 bases: TGTGCCAGCAGTTTACCGGGACAGGGAGCAGCAACCGGGGAGCTGTTTTTT. V and J are TRBV28 and TRBJ2-2; 9 bases map to TRBD1. The V and J ends lost 2 bases and 5 bases, in that order; junction bases with no gene match: 9. The CDR3 loop spans 17 amino acids. Germline V gene data show CDR1 as MDHEN and CDR2 as SYDVKM.

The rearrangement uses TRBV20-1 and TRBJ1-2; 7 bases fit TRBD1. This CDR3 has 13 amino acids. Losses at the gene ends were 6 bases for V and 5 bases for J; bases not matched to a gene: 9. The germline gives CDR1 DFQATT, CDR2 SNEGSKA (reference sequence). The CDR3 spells CSAYDRAWYGYTF. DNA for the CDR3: TGCAGTGCGTATGACAGGGCGTGGTATGGCTACACCTTC.

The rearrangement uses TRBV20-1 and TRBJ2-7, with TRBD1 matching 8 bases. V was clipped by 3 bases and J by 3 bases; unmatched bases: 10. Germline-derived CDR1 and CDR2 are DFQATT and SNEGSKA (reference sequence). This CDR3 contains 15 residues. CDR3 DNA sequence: TGCAGTGCTAGGGGTGCGGGACAGGTGAACTACGAGCAGTACTTC. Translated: CSARGAGQVNYEQYF.

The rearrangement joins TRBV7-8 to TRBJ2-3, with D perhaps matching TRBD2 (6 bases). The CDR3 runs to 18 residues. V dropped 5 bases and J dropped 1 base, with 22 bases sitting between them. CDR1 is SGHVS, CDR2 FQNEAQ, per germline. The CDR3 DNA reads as TGTGCCAGCAGCCCCCTCCAGGAGGGCAACGATCGCACAGATACGCAGTATTTT. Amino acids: CASSPLQEGNDRTDTQYF.

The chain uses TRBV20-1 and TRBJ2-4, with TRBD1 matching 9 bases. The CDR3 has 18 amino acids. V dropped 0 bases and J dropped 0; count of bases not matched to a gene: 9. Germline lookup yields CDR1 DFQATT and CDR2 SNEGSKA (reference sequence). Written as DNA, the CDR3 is TGCAGTGCTAGAGATTGGGGGACAGGGCCAGGAGCCAAAAACATTCAGTACTTC. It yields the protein CSARDWGTGPGAKNIQYF.

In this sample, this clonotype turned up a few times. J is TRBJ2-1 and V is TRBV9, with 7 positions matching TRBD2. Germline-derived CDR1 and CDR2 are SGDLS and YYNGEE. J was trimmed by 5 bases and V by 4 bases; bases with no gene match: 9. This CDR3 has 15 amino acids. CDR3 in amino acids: CASSTLGGRDNEQFF. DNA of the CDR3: TGTGCCAGCAGCACCTTAGGCGGGAGAGACAATGAGCAGTTCTTC.

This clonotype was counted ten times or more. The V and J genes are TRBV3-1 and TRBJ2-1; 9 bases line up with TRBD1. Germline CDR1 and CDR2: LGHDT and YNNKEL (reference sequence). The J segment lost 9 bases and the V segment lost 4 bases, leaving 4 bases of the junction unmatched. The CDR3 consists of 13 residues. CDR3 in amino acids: CASSRDRDREQFF. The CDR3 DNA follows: TGTGCCAGCAGCCGGGACAGGGATCGTGAGCAGTTCTTC.

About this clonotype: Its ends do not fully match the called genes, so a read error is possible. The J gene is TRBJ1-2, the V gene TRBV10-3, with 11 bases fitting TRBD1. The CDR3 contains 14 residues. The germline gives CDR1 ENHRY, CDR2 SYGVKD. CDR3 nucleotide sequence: TGTGCCATATGGACAGGGGGCCAAACGTCAGGCTATACCTTC. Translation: CAIWTGGQTSGYTF.

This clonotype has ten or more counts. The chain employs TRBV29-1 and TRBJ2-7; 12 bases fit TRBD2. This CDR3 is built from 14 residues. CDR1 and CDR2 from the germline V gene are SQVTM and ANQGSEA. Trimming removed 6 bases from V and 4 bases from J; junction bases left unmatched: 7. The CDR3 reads CSVTTSGGVYEQYF. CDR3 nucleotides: TGCAGCGTCACGACTAGCGGGGGAGTATACGAGCAGTACTTC.

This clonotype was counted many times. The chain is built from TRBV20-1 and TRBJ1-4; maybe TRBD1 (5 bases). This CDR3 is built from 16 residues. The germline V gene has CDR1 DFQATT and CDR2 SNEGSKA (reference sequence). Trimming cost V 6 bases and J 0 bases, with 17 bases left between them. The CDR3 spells CSAKTQEDATNEKLFF. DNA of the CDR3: TGCAGTGCCAAAACACAGGAGGATGCAACTAATGAAAAACTGTTTTTT.

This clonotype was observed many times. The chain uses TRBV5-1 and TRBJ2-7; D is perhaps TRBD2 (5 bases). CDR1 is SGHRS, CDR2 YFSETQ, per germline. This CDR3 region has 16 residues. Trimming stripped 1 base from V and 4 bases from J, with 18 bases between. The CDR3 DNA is TGCGCCAGCAGCTTGAGGCCCGCGGGCCAAAAGTACGAGCAGTACTTC. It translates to CASSLRPAGQKYEQYF.

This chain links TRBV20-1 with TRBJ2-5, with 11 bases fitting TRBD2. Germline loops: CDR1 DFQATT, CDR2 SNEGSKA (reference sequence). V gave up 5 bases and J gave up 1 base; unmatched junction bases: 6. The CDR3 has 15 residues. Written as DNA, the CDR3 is TGCAGTGCTCTGTCGACTAGCGGGATCCAAGAGACCCAGTACTTC. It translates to CSALSTSGIQETQYF.

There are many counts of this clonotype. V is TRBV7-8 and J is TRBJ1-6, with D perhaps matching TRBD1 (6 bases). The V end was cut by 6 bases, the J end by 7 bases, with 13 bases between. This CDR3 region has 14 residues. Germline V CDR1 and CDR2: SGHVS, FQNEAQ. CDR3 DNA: TGTGCCAGCAGTTGGACAGACCAGAATTCACCCCTCCACTTT. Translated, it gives CASSWTDQNSPLHF. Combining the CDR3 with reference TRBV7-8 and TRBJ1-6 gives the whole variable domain GAGVSQSPRYKVAKRGQDVALRCDPISGHVSLFWYQQALGQGPEFLTYFQNEAQLDKSGLPSDRFFAERPEGSVSTLKIQRTQQEDSAVYLCASSWTDQNSPLHFGNGTRLTVT.

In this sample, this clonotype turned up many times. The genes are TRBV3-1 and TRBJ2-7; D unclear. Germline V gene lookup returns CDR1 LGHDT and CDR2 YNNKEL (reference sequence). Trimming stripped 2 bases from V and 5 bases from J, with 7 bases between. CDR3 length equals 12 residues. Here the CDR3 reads CASSQHGDEQYF. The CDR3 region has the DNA TGTGCCAGCAGCCAACATGGCGACGAGCAGTACTTC.

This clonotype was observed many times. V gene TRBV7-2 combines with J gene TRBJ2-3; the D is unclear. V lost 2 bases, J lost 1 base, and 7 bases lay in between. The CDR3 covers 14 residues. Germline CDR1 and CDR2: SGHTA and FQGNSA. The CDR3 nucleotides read TGTGCCAGCAGCTTACTTAGTGGCACAGATACGCAGTATTTT. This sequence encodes CASSLLSGTDTQYF.

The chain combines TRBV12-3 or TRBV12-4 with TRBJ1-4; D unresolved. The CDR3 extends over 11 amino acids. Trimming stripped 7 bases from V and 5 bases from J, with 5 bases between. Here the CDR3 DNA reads TGTGCCAGCACCAAAAATGAAAAACTGTTTTTT. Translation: CASTKNEKLFF.

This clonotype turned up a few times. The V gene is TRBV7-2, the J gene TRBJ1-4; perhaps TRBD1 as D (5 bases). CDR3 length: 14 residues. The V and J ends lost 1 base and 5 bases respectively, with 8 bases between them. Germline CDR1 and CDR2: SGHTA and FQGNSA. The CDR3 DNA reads TGTGCCAGCAGCTTAGAGGGACGGAATGAAAAACTGTTTTTT. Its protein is CASSLEGRNEKLFF.

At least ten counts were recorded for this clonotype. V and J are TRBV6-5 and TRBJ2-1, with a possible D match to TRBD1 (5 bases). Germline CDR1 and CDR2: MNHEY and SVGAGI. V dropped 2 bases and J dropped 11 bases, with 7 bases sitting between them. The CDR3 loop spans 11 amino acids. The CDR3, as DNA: TGTGCCAGCAGTTACATGGGGCAGCAGTTCTTC. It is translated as CASSYMGQQFF.